The 16 T cell receptor beta chains listed next were all sequenced from one sample in a study of T cells in Graves' hyperthyroidism and ophthalmopathy. Amplified TCR beta CDR3 regions came from RNA transcripts. Carried out on the TCR CDR3, a first-round RT-PCR used the HTBI primer set. TCRdb independently ran MiXCR on the multiplex PCR reads; one entry per CDR3 protein. The repertoire has about 510,000 distinct CDR3 sequences, 12% to 15% of them found once; the top ten carry roughly 14%. Sequencing used blood. The source of these receptors is a woman between 35 and 50 years old with Graves' hyperthyroidism.

There are many counts of this clonotype. The chain carries TRBV6-1 and TRBJ1-1; D might be TRBD1 (6 bases). V gave up 5 bases and J gave up 0 bases, with 7 bases separating them. Germline assignment: CDR1 MNHNS and CDR2 SASEGT. The length of the CDR3 is 13 residues. The CDR3 DNA is TGTGCCAGCAGTCGGACAGTGAACACTGAAGCTTTCTTT. Its translation: CASSRTVNTEAFF.

V is TRBV10-3 and J is TRBJ1-1; perhaps TRBD1 as D (5 bases). CDR3 length equals 15 residues. The V gene's germline CDR1 is ENHRY and CDR2 SYGVKD. The ends were cut back, 3 bases at V and 5 bases at J, with 16 bases in the middle. For the CDR3, the DNA is TGTGCCATCAGTGACTTGGGGGTAGAGGATACTGAAGCTTTCTTT. Its translation is CAISDLGVEDTEAFF.

This clonotype has a handful of counts. V is TRBV12-3 or TRBV12-4 and J is TRBJ2-1; D not resolved. The V gene lost 6 bases and the J gene lost 5 bases, with 17 bases spanning the gap. This CDR3 spans 15 amino acids. The CDR3 loop is CASRVRSLFNNEQFF. In nucleotides, the CDR3 is TGTGCCAGCAGGGTTCGATCGCTTTTTAACAATGAGCAGTTCTTC.

This clonotype showed up many times. This chain connects TRBV7-9 to TRBJ2-1; TRBD2 aligns across 9 bases. Looked up from germline, CDR1 is SEHNR and CDR2 is FQNEAQ (reference sequence). The CDR3 is 17 amino acids. Losses at the gene ends were 4 bases for V and 3 bases for J; bases not matched to a gene: 10. CDR3 sequence reads: CASSSEFGLASYNEQFF. The CDR3 nucleotides are TGTGCCAGCAGCTCCGAATTTGGACTAGCGAGCTACAATGAGCAGTTCTTC.

Only a few counts were recorded for this clonotype. The rearrangement joins TRBV5-1 to TRBJ2-1; maybe TRBD2 (5 bases). With 2 bases removed from V and 6 bases from J, the gap between germline ends came to 9 bases. CDR1 is SGHRS and CDR2 is YFSETQ in the germline V gene. The CDR3 runs to 13 residues. The CDR3: CASSLQAVNEQFF. CDR3 nucleotide sequence: TGCGCCAGCAGCTTACAAGCGGTCAATGAGCAGTTCTTC.

This clonotype was detected ten times or more. The chain carries TRBV30 and TRBJ1-5; D not resolved. The V end lost 1 base, the J end lost 5 bases, and 9 bases lay between the germline ends. This CDR3 comprises 13 residues. Germline loops: CDR1 GTSNPN, CDR2 SVGIG (reference sequence). CDR3 sequence (DNA): TGTGCCTGGAGTGGGACTTTGTATCAGCCCCAGCATTTT. It codes for CAWSGTLYQPQHF.

This clonotype showed up many times. The V gene is TRBV24-1, the J gene TRBJ2-1; 7 bases are a match to TRBD2. The germline V gene has CDR1 KGHDR and CDR2 SFDVKD. The CDR3 has 17 amino acids. Trimming removed 0 bases from V and 7 bases from J; junction bases left unmatched: 11. CDR3 nucleotide sequence: TGTGCCACCAGTGATTTGACTAGCGCTAATGACCGGAATGAGCAGTTCTTC. This codes for CATSDLTSANDRNEQFF.

This clonotype occurred a few times. In nucleotides, the CDR3 is TGTGCCAGTACCCGCGGAGGGGACCCCTACGAGCAGTACTTC. It codes for CASTRGGDPYEQYF. V gene TRBV19 combines with J gene TRBJ2-7, with D possibly matching TRBD2 (6 bases). This CDR3 has 14 residues. V lost 7 bases and J lost 2, with 15 bases in between. Looked up from germline, CDR1 is LNHDA and CDR2 is SQIVND (reference sequence).

The J gene is TRBJ2-7, the V gene TRBV5-4; 12 nucleotides agree with TRBD2. Trimming took 4 bases from V and 8 from J; bases not matched to a gene: 19. In germline, CDR1 is SGHNT, CDR2 YYREEE (reference sequence). This CDR3 contains 18 residues. CDR3 DNA: TGTGCCAGCAGCAGCGGACTAGCGGGAAGAGAGTGGGTTGGCCAGCAGTACTTC. Its protein is CASSSGLAGREWVGQQYF.

This clonotype came up once. V and J are TRBV9 and TRBJ2-1; 9 nucleotides agree with TRBD1. CDR3 length: 16 residues. Trimming at V came to 3 bases and at J to 0 bases, leaving 4 bases not matched to a gene. Per the germline V gene, CDR1 is SGDLS and CDR2 is YYNGEE. As DNA, the CDR3 is TGTGCCAGCAGCGAGGGGGACAGGGCCTCCTACAATGAGCAGTTCTTC. It is translated as CASSEGDRASYNEQFF.

This chain joins TRBV7-3 and TRBJ2-1, with 11 bases that match TRBD2. Per the germline V gene, CDR1 is SGHTA and CDR2 is FQGTGA. J lost 5 bases, V lost 5 bases, and 5 bases had no gene match. The CDR3 spans 15 residues. The CDR3 reads CASSRGLAANNEQFF. In DNA, the CDR3 is TGTGCCAGCAGCAGGGGACTAGCGGCAAACAATGAGCAGTTCTTC. Based on the CDR3 plus reference TRBV7-3 and TRBJ2-1, the full variable domain is GAGVSQTPSNKVTEKGKYVELRCDPISGHTALYWYRQSLGQGPEFLIYFQGTGAADDSGLPNDRFFAVRPEGSVSTLKIQRTERGDSAVYLCASSRGLAANNEQFFGPGTRLTVL.

The J gene is TRBJ2-7, the V gene TRBV4-2, with 9 bases matching TRBD2. The CDR3 is made up of 15 amino acids. Germline V lookup: CDR1 LGHNA, CDR2 YNFKEQ. After removal of 3 bases from V and 6 bases from J, the junction contained 9 bases not matched to a gene. This CDR3 is CASSHSSGTAIEQYF. CDR3 sequence (DNA): TGTGCCAGCAGCCATTCTAGCGGGACCGCGATCGAGCAGTACTTC.

This clonotype was seen at least ten times. V is TRBV27 and J is TRBJ2-1; no clear D gene. This CDR3 is built from 15 residues. Trimming took off 5 bases at V and 0 bases at J, with 11 bases between the two ends. From germline, CDR1 is MNHEY and CDR2 SMNVEV (reference sequence). CDR3 amino acids: CASSLKGSSYNEQFF. In DNA, the CDR3 is TGTGCCAGCAGTCTAAAGGGAAGCTCCTACAATGAGCAGTTCTTC.

The table lists this clonotype with many counts. The rearrangement links TRBV2 to TRBJ1-1, with D maybe TRBD1 (6 bases). The CDR3 has 14 residues. CDR1 and CDR2 from the germline V gene are SNHLY and FYNNEI. V gave up 4 bases and J gave up 1 base, with 10 bases separating them. The CDR3 region has the DNA TGTGCCAGCAGTGTTTTAGGGGGGAACACTGAAGCTTTCTTT. Translation gives CASSVLGGNTEAFF.

This clonotype was seen a few times. This chain uses TRBV29-1 with TRBJ1-4, with 9 bases lining up with TRBD1. Unmatched junction bases numbered 9, after V lost 7 bases and J lost 9 bases. CDR1 is SQVTM and CDR2 is ANQGSEA in the germline V gene. This CDR3 is 13 amino acids long. CDR3 residues: CSATGTGTKKLFF. The CDR3 DNA reads as TGCAGCGCCACCGGGACAGGGACCAAAAAACTGTTTTTT.

This clonotype came up many times. The V gene is TRBV28, the J gene TRBJ2-7; D is unresolved. The V end was cut by 3 bases, the J end by 0 bases, with 6 bases between. CDR1 MDHEN and CDR2 SYDVKM come from the germline V gene. This CDR3 contains 13 residues. Here the CDR3 reads CASSFATSYEQYF. The CDR3 coding sequence is TGTGCCAGCAGTTTTGCCACCTCCTACGAGCAGTACTTC.